This T cell receptor beta chain appears in the sequencing data of a study of beta chain features in type 1 diabetes. Study-wide points: Shortening that was moderate but significant affected the TCRB CDR3s of Type 1 diabetes patients in all four CD4+ subsets.

A single heparinised blood sample, averaging roughly 100 mL, was obtained per donor. The sample holds a few counts of this clone. Its cognate antigen is unknown. All of the isolated RNA was reverse transcribed, so expressed TCRB transcripts were sequenced. Produced via immunoSEQ multiplex PCR; TCRdb's table is partial and in-frame only. The sample contains about 120,000 clones, about a sixth of which appear only once. Sequencing was performed on central memory CD4+ T cells from blood. This receptor was identified in a man under 40 with type 1 diabetes.

Here the CDR3 DNA reads TGCAGCGTTGACCAGGGTGATTATGGCTACACCTTC. As protein: CSVDQGDYGYTF. This sequence joins TRBV29-1 and TRBJ1-2, with D maybe TRBD1 (5 bases). The V gene's germline CDR1 is SQVTM and CDR2 ANQGSEA. The CDR3 is made up of 12 amino acids. V was pared by 3 bases and J by 5 bases, with 10 bases between.